This is a list of T cell receptor beta chains from one sample in a study of blood T cell repertoires in COVID-19. The table came from immunoSEQ multiplex PCR; TCRdb's copy has only in-frame clones and leaves some out. The table includes under 250,000 clones, around 86% detected once. What was sequenced was peripheral blood. The receptors shown here come from a man between 45 and 60 years old with COVID-19, enrolled during active disease. CDR3s include the opening cysteine and the closing phenylalanine or tryptophan. The D gene is left open where the match is weak. Only part of the rows carry a size: once, few, many, or a class if the clone is expanded.

abundance	v_gene	j_gene	d_gene	CDR3nt	CDR3aa
.	TRBV19	TRBJ2-3	.	TGTGCCAGTAGTATGGGGCTACGCACAGATACGCAGTATTTT	CASSMGLRTDTQYF
.	TRBV2	TRBJ2-3	TRBD2	TGTGCCAGCAGTGACGGCGGGGGATTAGATACGCAGTATTTT	CASSDGGGLDTQYF
.	TRBV6-5	TRBJ1-1	TRBD1	TGTGCCAGCAGTCACGAACAGGGGGCCGGCACTGAAGCTTTCTTT	CASSHEQGAGTEAFF
.	TRBV6-5	TRBJ1-2	TRBD1	TGTGCCAGCAGTTACTCCGGGACAGGGATATATGGCTACACCTTC	CASSYSGTGIYGYTF
once	TRBV28	TRBJ1-2	.	TGTGCCAGCAGTTTATTCGGCAGGGGCTCAGATGGCTACACCTTC	CASSLFGRGSDGYTF
medium-sized	TRBV27	TRBJ1-1	.	TGTGCCAGCAGTTTTGGAGGGGCGGCCACTGAAGCTTTCTTT	CASSFGGAATEAFF
.	TRBV5-4	TRBJ2-7	TRBD2	TGTGCCAGCAGCTCCCCGGGACTAGCGGGCAACTACGAGCAGTACTTC	CASSSPGLAGNYEQYF
.	TRBV7-9	TRBJ1-4	TRBD1	TGTGCCAGCAGTTCCGGACAGGGTAATGAAAAACTGTTTTTT	CASSSGQGNEKLFF
.	TRBV28	TRBJ1-2	TRBD1	TGTGCCACCTGGGACAGGGGCTATGGCTACACCTTC	CATWDRGYGYTF
.	TRBV30	TRBJ1-6	TRBD1	TGTGCCTGGGGCCCCGGGACAGCATCTAATTCACCCCTCCACTTT	CAWGPGTASNSPLHF
once	TRBV6-5	TRBJ2-2	TRBD2	TGTGCCAGCAGTTACTCTGGGACTAGCGCCGGGGAGCTGTTTTTT	CASSYSGTSAGELFF
.	TRBV5-6	TRBJ2-7	.	TGTGCCAGCAGCCACAGGACAGTCCCGTACTACGAGCAGTACTTC	CASSHRTVPYYEQYF
.	TRBV4-1	TRBJ2-1	.	TGCGCCAGCAGCCAAGGGCCCGCCACAGGCTCCTACAATGAGCAGTTCTTC	CASSQGPATGSYNEQFF
.	TRBV27	TRBJ2-3	TRBD2	TGTGCCAGCAGTTTACCCTCTAACGTACTAGCGGGTTTCATTAGCCTCACAGATACGCAGTATTTT	CASSLPSNVLAGFISLTDTQYF
.	TRBV5-6	TRBJ2-1	TRBD1	TGTGCCAGCAGCTTGGTATGGACAGGGGCGCGAATTGACAATGAGCAGTTCTTC	CASSLVWTGARIDNEQFF
few	TRBV27	TRBJ1-1	.	TGTGCCAGCAGGATGATAAGTCCCAGTAACACTGAAGCTTTCTTT	CASRMISPSNTEAFF
.	TRBV30	TRBJ2-7	TRBD2	TGTGCCTGGAGTGTACGGCGGGAGTTGCAGTACTTC	CAWSVRRELQYF
.	TRBV19	TRBJ1-5	TRBD1	TGTGCCAGTAGTATCCCGGGACAGAGCCTCAATCAGCCCCAGCATTTT	CASSIPGQSLNQPQHF
.	TRBV6-1	TRBJ1-3	.	TGTGCCAGCAGTGATGGACAGACGAACTCTGGAAACACCATATATTTT	CASSDGQTNSGNTIYF
.	TRBV5-1	TRBJ2-7	.	TGCGCCAGCAGCTTGGGAGACACTGTGAGCTCCTACGAGCAGTACTTC	CASSLGDTVSSYEQYF
.	TRBV4-2	TRBJ2-7	TRBD2	TGTGCCAGCGGGACTAGGAGCTCCTACGAGCAGTACTTC	CASGTRSSYEQYF
.	TRBV6-2/TRBV6-3	TRBJ2-5	TRBD2	TGTGCCAGCAGCCCCGGGTATACTAGCGGGAGGGCCCCAGAGACCCAGTACTTC	CASSPGYTSGRAPETQYF
.	TRBV7-2	TRBJ2-5	.	TGTGCCAGCAGCTTAAACAGCCAAGAGACCCAGTACTTC	CASSLNSQETQYF
.	TRBV19	TRBJ1-1	.	TGTGCCAGTAGTACTAGGACACGATCCCGGCACACTGAAGCTTTCTTT	CASSTRTRSRHTEAFF
.	TRBV18	TRBJ2-5	TRBD1	TGTGCCAGCTCGCCGACAGGGGTTTGGGAGACCCAGTACTTC	CASSPTGVWETQYF
.	TRBV11-2	TRBJ2-1	TRBD2	TGTGCCAGCAGCTTCTTAGCGGGGGATGAGCAGTTCTTC	CASSFLAGDEQFF
.	TRBV5-1	TRBJ1-3	.	TGCGCCAGCAGCCAGGGTCACTCTGGAAACACCATATATTTT	CASSQGHSGNTIYF
few	TRBV5-1	TRBJ1-4	.	TGCGCCAGCAGCCCGGGTGGGGGGATAAATGAAAAACTGTTTTTT	CASSPGGGINEKLFF
.	TRBV5-5	TRBJ1-5	TRBD1	TGTGCCAGCAGAGGGCAGGGGGATCAGCCCCAGCATTTT	CASRGQGDQPQHF
.	TRBV28	TRBJ2-7	.	TGTGCCAGCAGTTCGCAGGGGCCGCGCGTCTACGAGCAGTACTTC	CASSSQGPRVYEQYF
.	TRBV28	TRBJ2-7	.	TGTGCCAGCAGTTTAGTTAGCTGGCTAACAACCTACGAGCAGTACTTC	CASSLVSWLTTYEQYF
few	TRBV27	TRBJ1-6	.	TGTGCCAGCAGCCACTATCCAGGGGATTATAATTCACCCCTCCACTTT	CASSHYPGDYNSPLHF
.	TRBV19	TRBJ1-1	TRBD1	TGTGCCAGTAGTCCGAGACAGGGAGGTACTGAAGCTTTCTTT	CASSPRQGGTEAFF
.	TRBV6-5	TRBJ1-4	TRBD1	TGTGCCAGCAGTTACTCGGGACAGGATAATGAAAAACTGTTTTTT	CASSYSGQDNEKLFF
.	TRBV12-3/TRBV12-4	TRBJ1-1	.	TGTGCCAATACACTGCCCTGGGGACATGAAGCTTTCTTT	CANTLPWGHEAFF
.	TRBV19	TRBJ2-3	.	TGTGCCAGTACCATGAGGAGGGGGCTTGGCACAGATACGCAGTATTTT	CASTMRRGLGTDTQYF
.	TRBV19	TRBJ1-4	TRBD1	TGTGCCAGTAGTAGTACAGGGGGTGGAAAACTGTTTTTT	CASSSTGGGKLFF
.	TRBV28	TRBJ2-7	.	TGTGCCAGCAGTTCGGGACAAGGGGGACCCTACGAGCAGTACTTC	CASSSGQGGPYEQYF
.	TRBV7-3	TRBJ1-1	TRBD1	TGTGCCAGCAGCTCGGACAGGGGCACTGAAGCTTTCTTT	CASSSDRGTEAFF
.	TRBV21-1	TRBJ2-1	.	TGTGCCAGCAGCCCCTCGTCAAAGCGGGGGGTAGACAATGAGCAGTTCTTC	CASSPSSKRGVDNEQFF
.	TRBV5-1	TRBJ2-7	TRBD2	TGCGCCAGCAGCTTCCAGGGACTAGTGTACGAGCAGTACTTC	CASSFQGLVYEQYF
.	TRBV7-9	TRBJ1-3	.	TGTGCCAGCAGCCAAATCACTACTGGAAACACCATATATTTT	CASSQITTGNTIYF
.	TRBV6-5	TRBJ2-3	.	TGTGCCAGCAGTACAAGGACTTTCACAGATACGCAGTATTTT	CASSTRTFTDTQYF
.	TRBV29-1	TRBJ2-7	TRBD2	TGCAGCGTTGAAGTGGCGGGGGGCTCCCCCTACGAGCAGTACTTC	CSVEVAGGSPYEQYF
.	TRBV6-5	TRBJ1-2	TRBD1	TGTGCCAGCGGAAAGACCCAGGGGGGTGGCTACACCTTC	CASGKTQGGGYTF
.	TRBV7-2	TRBJ1-6	.	TGTGCCAGCAGCTTAGTCGAGTGGGGGGGTTCACCCCTCCACTTT	CASSLVEWGGSPLHF
few	TRBV5-1	TRBJ2-1	.	TGCGCCAGCAGCTTGGAGGTGTGGGGGCTAGGCTACAATGAGCAGTTCTTC	CASSLEVWGLGYNEQFF
.	TRBV4-1	TRBJ2-2	.	TGCGCCAGCAGCCCGGTTGGGCGGAACACCGGGGAGCTGTTTTTT	CASSPVGRNTGELFF
.	TRBV5-1	TRBJ2-1	.	TGCGCCAGCAGCTTGGGGGGAGGTGAGCAGTTCTTC	CASSLGGGEQFF
.	TRBV29-1	TRBJ2-5	TRBD1	TGCAGCGTCCAAACCGGTGCGACAGGGGTAGAGACCCAGTACTTC	CSVQTGATGVETQYF
.	TRBV6-6	TRBJ2-3	TRBD2	TGTGCCAGCAGTTCTCCGACTAGCGGCACAGATACGCAGTATTTT	CASSSPTSGTDTQYF
.	TRBV5-1	TRBJ2-7	.	TGCGCCAGCAGCCCGACACTCCCCCTTGACTCCTACGAGCAGTACTTC	CASSPTLPLDSYEQYF
.	TRBV7-9	TRBJ1-1	.	TGTGCCAGCAGCCTTGACAGTATGAACACTGAAGCTTTCTTT	CASSLDSMNTEAFF
.	TRBV30	TRBJ2-7	TRBD1	TGTGCCTGGAGTGCGGGACAGGGTTTCTACGAGCAGTACTTC	CAWSAGQGFYEQYF
.	TRBV9	TRBJ1-2	.	TGTGCCAGCAGCGACGCAGGGAACTATGGCTACACCTTC	CASSDAGNYGYTF
.	TRBV12-3/TRBV12-4	TRBJ2-5	.	TGTGCCAGCAGTTTACTACGACAAGAGACCCAGTACTTC	CASSLLRQETQYF
.	TRBV15	TRBJ1-3	TRBD1	TGTGCCACCAGCAGACTCCCGACAGGGTCGGTAAACACCATATATTTT	CATSRLPTGSVNTIYF
.	TRBV6-2/TRBV6-3	TRBJ1-5	.	TGTGCCAGCAGTTTCCCGGGGGAGGGTCAGCCCCAGCATTTT	CASSFPGEGQPQHF
once	TRBV28	TRBJ1-1	TRBD1	TGTGCCAGCAGTCGGGGACAGGGCGACATGAACACTGAAGCTTTCTTT	CASSRGQGDMNTEAFF
.	TRBV4-3	TRBJ2-7	TRBD1	TGCGCCAGCAGCCAAGATCGGGGACAGGGAAACACCTACGAGCAGTACTTC	CASSQDRGQGNTYEQYF